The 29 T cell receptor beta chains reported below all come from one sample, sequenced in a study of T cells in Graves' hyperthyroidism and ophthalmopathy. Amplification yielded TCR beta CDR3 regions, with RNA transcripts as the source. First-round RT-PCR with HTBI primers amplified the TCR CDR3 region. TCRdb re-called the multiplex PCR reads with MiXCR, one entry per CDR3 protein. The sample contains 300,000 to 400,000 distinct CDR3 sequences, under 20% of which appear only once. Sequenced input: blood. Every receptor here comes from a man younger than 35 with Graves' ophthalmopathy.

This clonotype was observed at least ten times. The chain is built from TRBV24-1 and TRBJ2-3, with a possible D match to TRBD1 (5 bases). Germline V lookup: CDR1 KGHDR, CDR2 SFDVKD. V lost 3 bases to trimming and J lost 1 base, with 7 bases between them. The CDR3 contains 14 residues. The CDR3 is CATSDPRGTDTQYF. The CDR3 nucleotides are TGTGCCACCAGTGATCCCAGGGGCACAGATACGCAGTATTTT.

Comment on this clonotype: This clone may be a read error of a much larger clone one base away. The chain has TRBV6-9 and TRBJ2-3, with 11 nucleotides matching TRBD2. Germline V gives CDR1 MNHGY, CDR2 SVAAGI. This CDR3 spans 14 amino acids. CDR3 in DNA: TGTGACAGCAGTCTAGCGGGGGGCTCAGATACGCAGTATTTT. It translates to CDSSLAGGSDTQYF.

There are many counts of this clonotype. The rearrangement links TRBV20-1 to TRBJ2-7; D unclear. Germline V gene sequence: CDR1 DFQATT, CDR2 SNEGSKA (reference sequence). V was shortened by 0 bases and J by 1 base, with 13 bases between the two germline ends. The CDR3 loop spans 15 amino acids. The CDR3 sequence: CSARDSGSSSYEQYF. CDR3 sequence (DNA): TGCAGTGCTAGAGATAGTGGTTCCAGTTCCTACGAGCAGTACTTC.

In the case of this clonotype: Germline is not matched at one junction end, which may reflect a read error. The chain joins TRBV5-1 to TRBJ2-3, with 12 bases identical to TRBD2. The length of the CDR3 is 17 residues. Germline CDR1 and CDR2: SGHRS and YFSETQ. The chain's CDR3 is CASSQGPSGGAPDTQYF. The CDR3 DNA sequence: TGTGCCAGCAGCCAAGGGCCTAGCGGGGGGGCCCCGGATACGCAGTATTTT.

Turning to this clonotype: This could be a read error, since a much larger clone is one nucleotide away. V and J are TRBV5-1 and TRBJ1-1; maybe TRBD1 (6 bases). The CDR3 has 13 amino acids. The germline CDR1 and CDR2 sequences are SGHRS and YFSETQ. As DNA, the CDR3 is TGCGTCAGGCCCCGGGGGCGGGGGACTGAAGCTTTCTTT. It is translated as CVRPRGRGTEAFF.

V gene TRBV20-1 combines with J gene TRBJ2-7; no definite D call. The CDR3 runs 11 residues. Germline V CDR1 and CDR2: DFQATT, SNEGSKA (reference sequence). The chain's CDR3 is CSLGKSYEQYF. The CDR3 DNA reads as TGCAGCTTAGGGAAGAGCTACGAGCAGTACTTC.

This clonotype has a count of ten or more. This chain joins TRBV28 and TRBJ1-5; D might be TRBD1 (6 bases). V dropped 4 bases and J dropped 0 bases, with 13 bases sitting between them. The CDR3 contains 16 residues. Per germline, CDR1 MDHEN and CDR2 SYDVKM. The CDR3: CASSSRDRSSNQPQHF. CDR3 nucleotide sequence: TGTGCCAGCAGTTCACGTGACAGGTCTAGCAATCAGCCCCAGCATTTT.

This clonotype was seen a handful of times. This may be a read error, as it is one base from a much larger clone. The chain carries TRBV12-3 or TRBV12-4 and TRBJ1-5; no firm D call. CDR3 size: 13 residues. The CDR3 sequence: CTSSSRRDQPQHF. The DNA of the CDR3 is TGTACCAGCAGTTCCCGACGGGATCAGCCCCAGCATTTT.

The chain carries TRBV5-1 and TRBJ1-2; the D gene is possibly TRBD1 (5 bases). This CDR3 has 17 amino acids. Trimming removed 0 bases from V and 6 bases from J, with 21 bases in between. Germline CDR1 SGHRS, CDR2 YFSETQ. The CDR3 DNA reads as TGCGCCAGCAGCTTGGTTCCCCGGGACTTCCGAGGGGATGGCTACACCTTC. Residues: CASSLVPRDFRGDGYTF. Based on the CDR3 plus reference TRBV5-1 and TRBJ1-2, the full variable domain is KAGVTQTPRYLIKTRGQQVTLSCSPISGHRSVSWYQQTPGQGLQFLFEYFSETQRNKGNFPGRFSGRQFSNSRSEMNVSTLELGDSALYLCASSLVPRDFRGDGYTFGSGTRLTVV.

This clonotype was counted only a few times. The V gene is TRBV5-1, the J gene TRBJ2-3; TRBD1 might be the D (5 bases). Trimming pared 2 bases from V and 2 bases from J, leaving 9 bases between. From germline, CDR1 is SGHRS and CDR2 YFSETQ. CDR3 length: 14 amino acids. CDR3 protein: CASSFTGYTDTQYF. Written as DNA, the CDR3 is TGCGCCAGCAGCTTTACAGGATACACAGATACGCAGTATTTT.

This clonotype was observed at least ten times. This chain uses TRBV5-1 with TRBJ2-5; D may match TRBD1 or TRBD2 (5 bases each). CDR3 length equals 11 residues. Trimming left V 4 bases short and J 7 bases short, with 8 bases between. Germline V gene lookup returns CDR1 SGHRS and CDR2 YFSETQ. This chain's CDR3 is CASSGAGTQYF. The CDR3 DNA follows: TGCGCCAGCAGCGGGGCGGGGACCCAGTACTTC.

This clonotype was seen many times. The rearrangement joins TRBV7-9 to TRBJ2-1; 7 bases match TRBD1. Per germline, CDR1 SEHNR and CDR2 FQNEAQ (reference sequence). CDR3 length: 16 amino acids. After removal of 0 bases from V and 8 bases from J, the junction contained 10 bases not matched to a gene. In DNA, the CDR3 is TGTGCCAGCAGCTTAGCCGGGACAGTCTGGAAGCATGAGCAGTTCTTC. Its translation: CASSLAGTVWKHEQFF.

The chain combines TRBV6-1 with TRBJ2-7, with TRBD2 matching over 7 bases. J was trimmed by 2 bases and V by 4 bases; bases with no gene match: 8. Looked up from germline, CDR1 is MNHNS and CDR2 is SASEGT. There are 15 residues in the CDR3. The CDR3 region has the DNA TGTGCCAGCAGTGTTATCTGGGGAGGGACCTACGAGCAGTACTTC. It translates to CASSVIWGGTYEQYF.

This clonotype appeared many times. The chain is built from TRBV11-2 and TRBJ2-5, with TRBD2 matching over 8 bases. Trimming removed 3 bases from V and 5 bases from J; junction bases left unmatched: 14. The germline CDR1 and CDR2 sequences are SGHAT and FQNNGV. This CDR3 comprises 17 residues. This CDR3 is CASSFLLAGGAGETQYF. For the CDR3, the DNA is TGTGCCAGCAGCTTTCTCCTAGCCGGGGGGGCCGGGGAGACCCAGTACTTC.

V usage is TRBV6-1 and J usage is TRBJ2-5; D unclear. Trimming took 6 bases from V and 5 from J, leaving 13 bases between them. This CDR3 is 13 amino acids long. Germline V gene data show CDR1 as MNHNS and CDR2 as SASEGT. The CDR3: CASSLNMRETQYF. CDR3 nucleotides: TGTGCCAGCAGCTTAAATATGAGGGAGACCCAGTACTTC.

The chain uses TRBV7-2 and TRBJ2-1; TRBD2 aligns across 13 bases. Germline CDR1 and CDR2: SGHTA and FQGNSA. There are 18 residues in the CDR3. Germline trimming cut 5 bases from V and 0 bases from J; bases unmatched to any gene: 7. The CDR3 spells CASSRTSGSGGSYNEQFF. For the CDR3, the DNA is TGTGCCAGCAGCCGGACTAGCGGGAGTGGGGGCTCCTACAATGAGCAGTTCTTC.

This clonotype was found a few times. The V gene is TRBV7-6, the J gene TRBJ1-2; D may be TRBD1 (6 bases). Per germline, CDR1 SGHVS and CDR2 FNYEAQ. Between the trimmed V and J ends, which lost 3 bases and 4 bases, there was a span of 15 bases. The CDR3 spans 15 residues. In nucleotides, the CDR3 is TGTGCCAGCAGCTTTAGCCTAGGGACAAGCTATGGCTACACCTTC. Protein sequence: CASSFSLGTSYGYTF.

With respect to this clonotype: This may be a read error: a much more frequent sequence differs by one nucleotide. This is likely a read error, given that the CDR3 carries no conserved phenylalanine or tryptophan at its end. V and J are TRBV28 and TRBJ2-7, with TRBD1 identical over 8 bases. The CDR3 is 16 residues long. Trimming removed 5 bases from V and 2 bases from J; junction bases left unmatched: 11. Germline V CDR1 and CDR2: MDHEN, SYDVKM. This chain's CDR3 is CASSPLTGENPYEQYS. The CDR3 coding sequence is TGTGCCAGCAGTCCACTGACAGGGGAAAATCCCTACGAGCAGTACTCC.

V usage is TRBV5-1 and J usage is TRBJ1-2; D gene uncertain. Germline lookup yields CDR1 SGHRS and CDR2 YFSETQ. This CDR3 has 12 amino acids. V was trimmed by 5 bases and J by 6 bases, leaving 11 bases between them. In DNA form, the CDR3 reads TGCGCCAGCAGTCGACGGGGAGATGGCTACACCTTC. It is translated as CASSRRGDGYTF.

This CDR3 reads CATSAAAEIYNEQFF. DNA of the CDR3: TGTGCCACCAGTGCAGCGGCAGAAATCTACAATGAGCAGTTCTTC. The genes are TRBV24-1 and TRBJ2-1; the D gene is possibly TRBD2 (5 bases). The germline gives CDR1 KGHDR, CDR2 SFDVKD. With 5 bases removed from V and 3 bases from J, the gap between germline ends came to 13 bases. CDR3 length equals 15 residues.

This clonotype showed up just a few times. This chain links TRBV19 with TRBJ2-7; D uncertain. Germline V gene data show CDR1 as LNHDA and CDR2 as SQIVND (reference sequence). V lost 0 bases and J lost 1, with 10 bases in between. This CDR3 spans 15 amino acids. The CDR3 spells CASSIDKGPSYEQYF. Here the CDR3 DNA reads TGTGCCAGTAGTATAGATAAGGGCCCTTCCTACGAGCAGTACTTC.

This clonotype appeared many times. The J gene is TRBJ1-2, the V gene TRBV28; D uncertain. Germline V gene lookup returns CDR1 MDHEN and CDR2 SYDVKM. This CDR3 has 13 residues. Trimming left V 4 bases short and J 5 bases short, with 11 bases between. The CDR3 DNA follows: TGTGCCAGCAGTTCCTCGCCAGGATATGGCTACACCTTC. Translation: CASSSSPGYGYTF.

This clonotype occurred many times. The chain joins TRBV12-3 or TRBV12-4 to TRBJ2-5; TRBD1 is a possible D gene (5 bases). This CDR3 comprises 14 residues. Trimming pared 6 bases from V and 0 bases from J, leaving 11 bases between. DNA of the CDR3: TGTGCCAGCAGCTACAGGTCCGACCAAGAGACCCAGTACTTC. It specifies CASSYRSDQETQYF.

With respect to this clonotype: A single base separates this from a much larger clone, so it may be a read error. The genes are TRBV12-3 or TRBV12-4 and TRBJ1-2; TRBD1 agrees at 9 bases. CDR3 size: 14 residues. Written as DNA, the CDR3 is TGTGTCAGCAGCACCGGACAGGGGAACTATGGCTACACCTTC. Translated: CVSSTGQGNYGYTF.

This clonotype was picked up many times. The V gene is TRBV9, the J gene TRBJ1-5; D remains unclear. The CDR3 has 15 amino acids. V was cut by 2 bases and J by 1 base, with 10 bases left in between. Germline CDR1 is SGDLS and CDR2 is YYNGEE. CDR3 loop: CASSVRDGSNQPQHF. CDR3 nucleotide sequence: TGTGCCAGCAGCGTCCGGGATGGAAGCAATCAGCCCCAGCATTTT.

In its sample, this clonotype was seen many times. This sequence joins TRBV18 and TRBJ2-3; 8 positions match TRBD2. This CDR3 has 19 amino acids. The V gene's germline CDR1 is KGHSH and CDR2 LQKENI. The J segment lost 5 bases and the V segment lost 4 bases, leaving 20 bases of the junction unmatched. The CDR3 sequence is CASSRSMIFVVSGEDTQYF. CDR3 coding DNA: TGTGCCAGCTCACGAAGCATGATCTTTGTAGTTAGCGGGGAAGATACGCAGTATTTT.

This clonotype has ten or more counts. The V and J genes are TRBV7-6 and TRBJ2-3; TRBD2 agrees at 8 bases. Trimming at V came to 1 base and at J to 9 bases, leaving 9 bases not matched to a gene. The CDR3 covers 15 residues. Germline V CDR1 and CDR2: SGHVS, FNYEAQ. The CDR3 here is CASSLDSGGPTTQYF. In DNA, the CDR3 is TGTGCCAGCAGCTTAGACTCGGGGGGGCCTACGACGCAGTATTTT.

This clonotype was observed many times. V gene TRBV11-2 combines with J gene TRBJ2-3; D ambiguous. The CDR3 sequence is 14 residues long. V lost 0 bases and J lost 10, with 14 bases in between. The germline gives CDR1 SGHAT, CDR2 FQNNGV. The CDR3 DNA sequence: TGTGCCAGCAGCTTAGACGGTCCTTCGGTGCCGCAGTATTTT. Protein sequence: CASSLDGPSVPQYF.

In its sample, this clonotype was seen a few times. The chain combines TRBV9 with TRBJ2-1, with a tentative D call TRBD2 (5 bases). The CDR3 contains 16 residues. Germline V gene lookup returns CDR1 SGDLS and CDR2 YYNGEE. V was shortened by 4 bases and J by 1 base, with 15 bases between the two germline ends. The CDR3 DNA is TGTGCCAGCAGCTTTACGGACTGGATATCCTACAATGAGCAGTTCTTC. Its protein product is CASSFTDWISYNEQFF. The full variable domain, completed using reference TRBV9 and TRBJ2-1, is DSGVTQTPKHLITATGQRVTLRCSPRSGDLSVYWYQQSLDQGLQFLIQYYNGEERAKGNILERFSAQQFPDLHSELNLSSLELGDSALYFCASSFTDWISYNEQFFGPGTRLTVL.